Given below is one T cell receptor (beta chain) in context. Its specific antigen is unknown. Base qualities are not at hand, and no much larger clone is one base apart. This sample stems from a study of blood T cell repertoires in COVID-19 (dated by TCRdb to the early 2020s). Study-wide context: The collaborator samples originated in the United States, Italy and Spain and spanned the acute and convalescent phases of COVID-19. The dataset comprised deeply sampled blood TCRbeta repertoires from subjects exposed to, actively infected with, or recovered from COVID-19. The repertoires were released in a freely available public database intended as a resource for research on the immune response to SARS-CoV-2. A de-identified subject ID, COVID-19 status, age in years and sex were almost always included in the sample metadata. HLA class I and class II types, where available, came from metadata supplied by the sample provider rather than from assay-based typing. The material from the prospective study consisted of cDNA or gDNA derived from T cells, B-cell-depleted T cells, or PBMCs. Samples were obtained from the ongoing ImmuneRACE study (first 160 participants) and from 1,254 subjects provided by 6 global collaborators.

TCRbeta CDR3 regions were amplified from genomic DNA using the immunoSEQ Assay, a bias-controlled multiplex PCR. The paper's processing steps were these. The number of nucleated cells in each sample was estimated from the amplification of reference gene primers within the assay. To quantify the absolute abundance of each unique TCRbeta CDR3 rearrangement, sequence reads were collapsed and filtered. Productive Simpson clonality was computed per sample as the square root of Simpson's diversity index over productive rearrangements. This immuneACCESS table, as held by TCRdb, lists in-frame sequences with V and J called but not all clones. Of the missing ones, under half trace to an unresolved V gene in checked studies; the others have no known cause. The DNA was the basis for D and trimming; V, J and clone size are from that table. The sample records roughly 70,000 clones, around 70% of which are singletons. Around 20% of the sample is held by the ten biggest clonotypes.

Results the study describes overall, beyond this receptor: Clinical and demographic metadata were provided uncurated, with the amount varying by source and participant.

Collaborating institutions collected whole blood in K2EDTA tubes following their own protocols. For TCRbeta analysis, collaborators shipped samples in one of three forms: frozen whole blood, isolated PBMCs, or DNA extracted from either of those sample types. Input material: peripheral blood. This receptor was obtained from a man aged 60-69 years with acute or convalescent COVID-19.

The DNA sequence is as follows: TGCGCCAGCAGGAGTATATCAACGAACACCGGGGAGCTGTTTTTT. This translates into CASRSISTNTGELFF. The V gene is TRBV5-1 and the J gene is TRBJ2-2; a confident D gene designation cannot be given. CDR1 and CDR2 are read off the germline V gene as SGHRS and YFSETQ. Deletion took 5 bases off V and 0 bases off J, with a span of 11 bases between the germline ends. Counted from cysteine to phenylalanine, this CDR3 has 15 amino acids. CDR3 DNA is the only sequence kept; it has 45 bases, read in frame from the first base. Where the CDR3 stops, the reference TRBV5-1 and TRBJ2-2 genes take over; the full variable domain is KAGVTQTPRYLIKTRGQQVTLSCSPISGHRSVSWYQQTPGQGLQFLFEYFSETQRNKGNFPGRFSGRQFSNSRSEMNVSTLELGDSALYLCASRSISTNTGELFFGEGSRLTVL.